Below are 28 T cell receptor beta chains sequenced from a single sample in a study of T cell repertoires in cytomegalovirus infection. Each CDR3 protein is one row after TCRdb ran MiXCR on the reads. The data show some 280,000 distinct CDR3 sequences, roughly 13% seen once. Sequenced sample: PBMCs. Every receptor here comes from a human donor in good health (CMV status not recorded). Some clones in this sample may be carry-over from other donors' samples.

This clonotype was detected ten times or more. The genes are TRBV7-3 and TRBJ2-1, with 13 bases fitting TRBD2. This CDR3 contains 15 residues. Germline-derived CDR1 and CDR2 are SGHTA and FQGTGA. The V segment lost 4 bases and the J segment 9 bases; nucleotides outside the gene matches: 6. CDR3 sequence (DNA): TGTGCCAGCAGCTCAGGACTAGCGGGAGTTGCTGAGCAGTTCTTC. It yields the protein CASSSGLAGVAEQFF. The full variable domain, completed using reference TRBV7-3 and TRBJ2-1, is GAGVSQTPSNKVTEKGKYVELRCDPISGHTALYWYRQSLGQGPEFLIYFQGTGAADDSGLPNDRFFAVRPEGSVSTLKIQRTERGDSAVYLCASSSGLAGVAEQFFGPGTRLTVL.

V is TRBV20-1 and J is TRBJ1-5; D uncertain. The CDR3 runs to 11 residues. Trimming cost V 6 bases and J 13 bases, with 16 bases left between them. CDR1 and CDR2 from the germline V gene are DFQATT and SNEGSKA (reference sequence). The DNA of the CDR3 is TGCAGTGCCCCACATGTGAATCAGCAGCATTTT. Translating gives CSAPHVNQQHF.

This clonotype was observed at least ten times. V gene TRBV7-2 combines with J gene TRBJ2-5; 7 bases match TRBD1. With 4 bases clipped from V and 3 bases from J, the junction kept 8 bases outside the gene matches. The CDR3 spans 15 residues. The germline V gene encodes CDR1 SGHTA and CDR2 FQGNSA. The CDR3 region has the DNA TGTGCCAGCAGCTCGACAGGGAACGGTGAAGAGACCCAGTACTTC. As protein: CASSSTGNGEETQYF.

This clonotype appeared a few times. The CDR3: CASSLTSDEQFF. In DNA form, the CDR3 reads TGTGCCAGCAGCTTAACTTCGGATGAGCAGTTCTTC. The rearrangement uses TRBV7-3 and TRBJ2-1; D not resolved. The CDR3 runs to 12 residues. Germline loops: CDR1 SGHTA, CDR2 FQGTGA. Trimming pared 0 bases from V and 8 bases from J, leaving 5 bases between.

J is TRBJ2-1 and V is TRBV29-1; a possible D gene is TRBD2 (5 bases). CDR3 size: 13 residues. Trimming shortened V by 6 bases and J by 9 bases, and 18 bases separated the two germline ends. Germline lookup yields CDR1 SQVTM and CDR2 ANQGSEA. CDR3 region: CSVHLASRGEQFF. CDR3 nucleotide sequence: TGCAGCGTCCACCTCGCCAGCCGGGGTGAGCAGTTCTTC.

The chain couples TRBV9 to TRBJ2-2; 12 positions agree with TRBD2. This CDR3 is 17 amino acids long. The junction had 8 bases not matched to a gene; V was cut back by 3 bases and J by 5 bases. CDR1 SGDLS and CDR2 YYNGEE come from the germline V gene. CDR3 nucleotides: TGTGCCAGCAGCGCAACTCTAGCGGGAGGGGGTACCGGGGAGCTGTTTTTT. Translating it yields CASSATLAGGGTGELFF.

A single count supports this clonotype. The CDR3 spells CSVDRGLGEKLFF. The CDR3 DNA follows: TGCAGCGTTGATAGGGGGTTGGGTGAAAAACTGTTTTTT. V and J are TRBV29-1 and TRBJ1-4, with D perhaps matching TRBD1 (6 bases). Germline V lookup: CDR1 SQVTM, CDR2 ANQGSEA. This CDR3 contains 13 residues. V gave up 3 bases and J gave up 7 bases, with 12 bases separating them. The complete variable domain, with remaining parts taken from reference TRBV29-1 and TRBJ1-4, reads SAVISQKPSRDICQRGTSLTIQCQVDSQVTMMFWYRQQPGQSLTLIATANQGSEATYESGFVIDKFPISRPNLTFSTLTVSNMSPEDSSIYLCSVDRGLGEKLFFGSGTQLSVL.

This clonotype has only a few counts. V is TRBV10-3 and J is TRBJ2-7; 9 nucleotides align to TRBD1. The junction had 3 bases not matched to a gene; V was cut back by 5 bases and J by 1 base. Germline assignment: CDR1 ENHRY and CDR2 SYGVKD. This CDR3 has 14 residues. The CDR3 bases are TGTGCCATCAGTACCGGGACAGGGTCCTACGAGCAGTACTTC. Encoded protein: CAISTGTGSYEQYF.

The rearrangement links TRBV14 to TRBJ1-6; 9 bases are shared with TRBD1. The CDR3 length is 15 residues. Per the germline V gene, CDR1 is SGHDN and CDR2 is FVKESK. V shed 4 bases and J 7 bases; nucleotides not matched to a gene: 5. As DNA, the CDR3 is TGTGCCAGCAGCCTTATCGGACAGGGGAATTCACCCCTCCACTTT. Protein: CASSLIGQGNSPLHF.

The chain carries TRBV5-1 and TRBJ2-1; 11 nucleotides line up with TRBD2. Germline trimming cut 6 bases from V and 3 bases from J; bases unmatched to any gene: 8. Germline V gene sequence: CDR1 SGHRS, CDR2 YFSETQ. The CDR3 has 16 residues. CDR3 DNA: TGCGCCAGCAACCTAGGACTAGCGGGCGACTACAATGAGCAGTTCTTC. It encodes CASNLGLAGDYNEQFF.

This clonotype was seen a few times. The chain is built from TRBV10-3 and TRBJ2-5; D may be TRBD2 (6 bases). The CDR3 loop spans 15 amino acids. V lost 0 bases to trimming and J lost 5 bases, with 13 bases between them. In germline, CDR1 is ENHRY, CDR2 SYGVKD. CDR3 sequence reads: CAISESTGGLETQYF. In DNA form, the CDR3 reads TGTGCCATCAGTGAGTCGACCGGGGGTCTGGAGACCCAGTACTTC.

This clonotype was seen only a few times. CDR3 bases: TGTGCCAGCAGACGACATCAGGACTACGAGCAGTACTTC. Amino acid sequence: CASRRHQDYEQYF. The V and J genes are TRBV6-6 and TRBJ2-7, with D unclear. Germline CDR1 MNHNY, CDR2 SVGAGI (reference sequence). Trimming removed 6 bases from V and 3 bases from J, with 12 bases in between. The CDR3 is 13 amino acids.

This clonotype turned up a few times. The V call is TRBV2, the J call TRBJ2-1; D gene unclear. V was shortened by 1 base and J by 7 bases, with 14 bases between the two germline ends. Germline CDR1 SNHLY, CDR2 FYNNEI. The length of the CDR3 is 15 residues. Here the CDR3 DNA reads TGTGCCAGCAGTGAAGAAAGAGGCAGAAAGAATGAGCAGTTCTTC. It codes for CASSEERGRKNEQFF. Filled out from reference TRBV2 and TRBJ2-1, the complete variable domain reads EPEVTQTPSHQVTQMGQEVILRCVPISNHLYFYWYRQILGQKVEFLVSFYNNEISEKSEIFDDQFSVERPDGSNFTLKIRSTKLEDSAMYFCASSEERGRKNEQFFGPGTRLTVL.

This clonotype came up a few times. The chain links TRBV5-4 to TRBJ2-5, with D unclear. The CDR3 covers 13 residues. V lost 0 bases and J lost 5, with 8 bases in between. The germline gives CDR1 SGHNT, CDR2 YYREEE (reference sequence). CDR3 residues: CASSLGPSETQYF. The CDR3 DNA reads TGTGCCAGCAGCTTGGGACCCTCGGAGACCCAGTACTTC.

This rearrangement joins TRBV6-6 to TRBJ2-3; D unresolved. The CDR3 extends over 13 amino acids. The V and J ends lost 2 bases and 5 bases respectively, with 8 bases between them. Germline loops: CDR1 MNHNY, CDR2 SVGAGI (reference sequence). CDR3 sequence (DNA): TGTGCCAGCAGTTACGGTTCTAGAGATACGCAGTATTTT. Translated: CASSYGSRDTQYF.

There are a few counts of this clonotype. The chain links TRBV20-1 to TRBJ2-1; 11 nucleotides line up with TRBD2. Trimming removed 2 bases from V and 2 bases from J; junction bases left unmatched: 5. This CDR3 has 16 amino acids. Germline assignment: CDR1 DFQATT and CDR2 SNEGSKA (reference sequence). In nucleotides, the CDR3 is TGCAGTGCTAGATTCCCGGGACTAGCGGCCTACAATGAGCAGTTCTTC. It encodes CSARFPGLAAYNEQFF.

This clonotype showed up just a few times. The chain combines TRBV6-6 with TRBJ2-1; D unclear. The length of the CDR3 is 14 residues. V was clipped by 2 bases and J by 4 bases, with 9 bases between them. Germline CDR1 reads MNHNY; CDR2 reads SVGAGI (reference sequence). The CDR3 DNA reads TGTGCCAGCAGTTACGATGTAAGGTACAATGAGCAGTTCTTC. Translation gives CASSYDVRYNEQFF.

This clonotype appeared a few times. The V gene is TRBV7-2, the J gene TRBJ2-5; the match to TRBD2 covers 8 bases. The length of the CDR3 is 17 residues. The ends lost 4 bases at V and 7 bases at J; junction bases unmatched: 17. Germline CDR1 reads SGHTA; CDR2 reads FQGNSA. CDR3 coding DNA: TGTGCCAGCAGCTCGCCCTTAGCGGGAAGTGGGAGCGGGACCCAGTACTTC. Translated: CASSSPLAGSGSGTQYF.

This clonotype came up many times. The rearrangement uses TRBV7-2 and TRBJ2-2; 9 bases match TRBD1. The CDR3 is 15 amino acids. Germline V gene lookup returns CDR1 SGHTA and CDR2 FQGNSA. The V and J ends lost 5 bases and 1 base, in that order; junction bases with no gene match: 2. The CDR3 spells CASSMGQGNTGELFF. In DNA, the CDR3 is TGTGCCAGCAGCATGGGACAGGGGAACACCGGGGAGCTGTTTTTT. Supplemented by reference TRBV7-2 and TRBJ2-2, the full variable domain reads GAGVSQSPSNKVTEKGKDVELRCDPISGHTALYWYRQSLGQGLEFLIYFQGNSAPDKSGLPSDRFSAERTGGSVSTLTIQRTQQEDSAVYLCASSMGQGNTGELFFGEGSRLTVL.

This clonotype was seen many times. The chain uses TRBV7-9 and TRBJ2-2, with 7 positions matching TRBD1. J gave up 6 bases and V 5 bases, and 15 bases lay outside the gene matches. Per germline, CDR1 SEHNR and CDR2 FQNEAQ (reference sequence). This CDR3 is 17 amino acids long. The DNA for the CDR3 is TGTGCCAGCAGCGTGCGCCGGGACAGAAGGGGCGCCGGGGAGCTGTTTTTT. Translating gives CASSVRRDRRGAGELFF. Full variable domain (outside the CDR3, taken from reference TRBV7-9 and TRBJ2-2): DTGVSQNPRHKITKRGQNVTFRCDPISEHNRLYWYRQTLGQGPEFLTYFQNEAQLEKSRLLSDRFSAERPKGSFSTLEIQRTEQGDSAMYLCASSVRRDRRGAGELFFGEGSRLTVL.

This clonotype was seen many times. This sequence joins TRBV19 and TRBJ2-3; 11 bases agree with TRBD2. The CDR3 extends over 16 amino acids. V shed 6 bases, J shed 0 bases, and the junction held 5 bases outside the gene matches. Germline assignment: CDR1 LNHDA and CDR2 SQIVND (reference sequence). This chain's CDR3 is CASRPGLADSTDTQYF. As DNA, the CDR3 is TGTGCCAGTAGACCGGGACTAGCGGACAGCACAGATACGCAGTATTTT.

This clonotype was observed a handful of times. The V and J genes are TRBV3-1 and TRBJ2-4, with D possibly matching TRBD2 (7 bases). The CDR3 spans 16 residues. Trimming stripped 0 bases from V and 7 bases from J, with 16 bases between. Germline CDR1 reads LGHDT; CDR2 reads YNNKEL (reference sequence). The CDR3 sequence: CASSQDGGRGANIQYF. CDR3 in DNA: TGTGCCAGCAGCCAAGATGGGGGACGGGGGGCCAACATTCAGTACTTC.

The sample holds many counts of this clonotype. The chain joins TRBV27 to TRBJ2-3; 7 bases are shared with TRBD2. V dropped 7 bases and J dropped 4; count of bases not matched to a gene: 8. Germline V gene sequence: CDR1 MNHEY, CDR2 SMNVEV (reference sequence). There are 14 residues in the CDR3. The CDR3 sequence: CASTGWRESDTQYF. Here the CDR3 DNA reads TGTGCCAGCACGGGGTGGCGGGAGTCAGATACGCAGTATTTT.

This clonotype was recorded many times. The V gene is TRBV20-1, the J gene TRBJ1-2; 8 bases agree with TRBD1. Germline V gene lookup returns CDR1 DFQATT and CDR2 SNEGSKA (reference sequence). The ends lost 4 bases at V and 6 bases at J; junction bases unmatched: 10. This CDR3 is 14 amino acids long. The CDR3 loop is CSANSGGDRNGYTF. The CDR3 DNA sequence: TGCAGTGCTAATTCAGGGGGCGATAGGAATGGCTACACCTTC.

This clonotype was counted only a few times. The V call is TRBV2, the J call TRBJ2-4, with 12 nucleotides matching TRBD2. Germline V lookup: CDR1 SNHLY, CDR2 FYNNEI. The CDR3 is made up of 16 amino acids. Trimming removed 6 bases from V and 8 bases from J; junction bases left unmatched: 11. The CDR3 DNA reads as TGTGCCAGCAGAAAGACTAGCGGGAGTTTCGTAGACATTCAGTACTTC. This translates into CASRKTSGSFVDIQYF. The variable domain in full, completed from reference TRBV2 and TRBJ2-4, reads EPEVTQTPSHQVTQMGQEVILRCVPISNHLYFYWYRQILGQKVEFLVSFYNNEISEKSEIFDDQFSVERPDGSNFTLKIRSTKLEDSAMYFCASRKTSGSFVDIQYFGAGTRLSVL.

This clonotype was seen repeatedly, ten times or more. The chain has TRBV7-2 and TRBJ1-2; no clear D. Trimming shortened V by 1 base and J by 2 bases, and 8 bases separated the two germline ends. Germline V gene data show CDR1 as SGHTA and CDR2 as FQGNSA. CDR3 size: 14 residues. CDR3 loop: CASSLDPGNYGYTF. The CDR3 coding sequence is TGTGCCAGCAGCTTAGACCCGGGAAACTATGGCTACACCTTC.

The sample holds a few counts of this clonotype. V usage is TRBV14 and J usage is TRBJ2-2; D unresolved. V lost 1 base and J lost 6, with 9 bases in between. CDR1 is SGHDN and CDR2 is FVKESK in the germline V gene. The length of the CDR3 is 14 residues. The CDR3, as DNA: TGTGCCAGCAGCCAAGCGATATTAGCCGGGGAGCTGTTTTTT. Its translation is CASSQAILAGELFF.

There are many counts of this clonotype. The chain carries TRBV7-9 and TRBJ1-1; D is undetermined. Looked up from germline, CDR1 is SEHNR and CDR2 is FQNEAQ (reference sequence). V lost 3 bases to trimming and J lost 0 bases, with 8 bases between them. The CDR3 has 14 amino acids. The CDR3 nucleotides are TGTGCCAGCAGCTTTACAGCACTGAACACTGAAGCTTTCTTT. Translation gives CASSFTALNTEAFF. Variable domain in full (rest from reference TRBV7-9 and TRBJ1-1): DTGVSQNPRHKITKRGQNVTFRCDPISEHNRLYWYRQTLGQGPEFLTYFQNEAQLEKSRLLSDRFSAERPKGSFSTLEIQRTEQGDSAMYLCASSFTALNTEAFFGQGTRLTVV.